The TCR beta chain described here comes from a study of CD8+ T cells in alopecia areata. Unmatched junction bases numbered 11, after V lost 7 bases and J lost 5 bases. The V gene's germline CDR1 is SGDLS and CDR2 YYNGEE. The CDR3 length is 16 residues. cDNA prepared by RNA extraction and subsequent reverse transcription served as the template for sequencing. TCRdb keeps only in-frame clones here, not all; method: immunoSEQ multiplex PCR. The table shows 69,000 or so clones, with under 75% occurring only once. The specimen was CD8+ T cells sorted from blood, collected at week 0. The sequence was obtained from a human donor with alopecia areata. This chain joins TRBV9 and TRBJ2-5; 13 bases are a match to TRBD2. CDR3 in amino acids: CASGITSGRDEETQYF. For the CDR3, the DNA is TGTGCCAGCGGCATTACTAGCGGGAGGGACGAGGAGACCCAGTACTTC.